The present T cell receptor (beta chain) was sequenced within a study of blood T cells in healthy people across ages. A second PCR of about 7 to 12 cycles used a sample-barcoded 5' primer and a J-beta primer mix. Every cDNA molecule carried a tag from a template-switch adaptor bearing 12 random nucleotides. Each CDR3 protein is one row after TCRdb ran MiXCR on the 5' RACE reads. The table includes over a million distinct CDR3 sequences, around 59% detected once. Germline lookup yields CDR1 DFQATT and CDR2 SNEGSKA (reference sequence). This CDR3 contains 18 residues. Trimming removed 5 bases from V and 0 bases from J; junction bases left unmatched: 12.

This sequence originates from a man between 18 and 29 years old in good health. Sequencing was carried out using blood. The chain recombines TRBV20-1 with TRBJ2-3, with TRBD2 matching 12 bases. The CDR3 DNA reads as TGCAGTGCTGAGAGCGCTAGCGGGGGGGCCGTTAGCACAGATACGCAGTATTTT. It encodes CSAESASGGAVSTDTQYF.